One TCR beta chain is described in this entry. One end of the junction varies from germline; a read error may be responsible. These data come from a study of cytomegalovirus exposure and HLA in healthy donors. PCR used 60 Vbeta primers and 13 Jbeta primers. The protocol was immunoSEQ multiplex PCR, while the TCRdb copy is restricted to in-frame clones and leaves out a portion. Reported are around 100,000 clones; the ten largest clones contain more than 0.5%. The germline V gene has CDR1 SSHAT and CDR2 FNYEAQ (reference sequence). The CDR3 loop spans 15 amino acids. Sequencing was performed on PBMCs. The chain carries TRBV7-7 and TRBJ2-7; D gene unclear. This clonotype originated in a man aged 50-60 years in good health and CMV-seronegative. Written as DNA, the CDR3 is TGTGCTAGCAGCTTCAGACCCGAGGCGTCCTACGAGCAGTACTTC. Protein: CASSFRPEASYEQYF.